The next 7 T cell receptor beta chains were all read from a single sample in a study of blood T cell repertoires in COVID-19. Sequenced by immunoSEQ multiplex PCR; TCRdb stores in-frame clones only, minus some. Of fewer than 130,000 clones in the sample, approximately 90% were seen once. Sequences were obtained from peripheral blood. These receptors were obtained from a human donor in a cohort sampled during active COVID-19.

This CDR3 is CASSERSPKNSGNTIYF. The DNA of the CDR3 is TGTGCCAGCAGTGAAAGGAGTCCGAAGAACTCTGGAAACACCATATATTTT. The chain uses TRBV6-1 and TRBJ1-3; no reliable D call. Germline values: CDR1 MNHNS, CDR2 SASEGT. The CDR3 covers 17 residues. The V gene lost 2 bases and the J gene lost 0 bases, with 14 bases spanning the gap.

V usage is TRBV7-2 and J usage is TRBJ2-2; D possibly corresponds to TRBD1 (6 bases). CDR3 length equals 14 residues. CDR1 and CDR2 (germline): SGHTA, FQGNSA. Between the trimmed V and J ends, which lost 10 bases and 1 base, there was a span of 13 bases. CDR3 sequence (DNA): TGTGCCACCACGGACAGAGAGAACACCGGGGAGCTGTTTTTT. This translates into CATTDRENTGELFF.

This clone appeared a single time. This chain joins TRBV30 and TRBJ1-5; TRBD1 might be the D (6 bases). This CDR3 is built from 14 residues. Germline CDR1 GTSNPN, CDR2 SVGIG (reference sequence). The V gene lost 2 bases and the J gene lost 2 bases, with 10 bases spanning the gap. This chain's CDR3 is CAWSYGGRNQPQHF. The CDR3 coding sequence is TGTGCCTGGAGTTATGGGGGCCGCAATCAGCCCCAGCATTTT.

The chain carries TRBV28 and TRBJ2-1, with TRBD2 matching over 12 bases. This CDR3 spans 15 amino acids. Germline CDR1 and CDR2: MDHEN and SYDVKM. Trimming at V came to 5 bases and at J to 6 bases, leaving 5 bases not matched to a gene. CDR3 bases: TGTGCCAGCAGTACATCTAGCGGGAGGGCCAATGAGCAGTTCTTC. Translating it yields CASSTSSGRANEQFF.

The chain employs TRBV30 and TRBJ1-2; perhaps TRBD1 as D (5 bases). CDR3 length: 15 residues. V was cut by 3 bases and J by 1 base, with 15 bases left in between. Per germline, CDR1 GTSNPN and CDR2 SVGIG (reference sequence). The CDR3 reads CAWRSQGALNYGYTF. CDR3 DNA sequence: TGTGCCTGGAGATCCCAGGGCGCACTTAACTATGGCTACACCTTC.

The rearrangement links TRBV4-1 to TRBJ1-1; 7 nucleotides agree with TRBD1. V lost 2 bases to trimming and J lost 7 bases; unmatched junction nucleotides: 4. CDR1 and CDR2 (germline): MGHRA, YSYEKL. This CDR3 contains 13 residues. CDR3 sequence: CASSQQGTVEAFF. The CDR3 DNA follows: TGCGCCAGCAGCCAACAAGGGACAGTTGAAGCTTTCTTT.

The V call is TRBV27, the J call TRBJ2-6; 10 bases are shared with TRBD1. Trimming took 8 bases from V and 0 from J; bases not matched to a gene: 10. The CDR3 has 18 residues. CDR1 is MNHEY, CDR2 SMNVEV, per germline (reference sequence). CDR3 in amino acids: CASVTGTGDNSGANVLTF. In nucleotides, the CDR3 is TGTGCCAGCGTGACCGGGACAGGGGATAACTCTGGGGCCAACGTCCTGACTTTC.